The rows below give T cell receptor beta chains drawn from one sample of a study of T cell repertoires in cytomegalovirus infection. Antigen specificity for these receptors is unknown. Using its own MiXCR run on the reads, TCRdb lists one record per CDR3 protein. This sample has 40,000 to 50,000 distinct CDR3 sequences, with approximately 22% found just once. Sequencing was performed on PBMCs, sequenced either directly or after in vitro stimulation (not recorded which). All receptors derive from a human donor in good health (CMV status not recorded). Some clones in this sample may be carry-over from other donors' samples. Both conserved end residues are part of each CDR3. Fields, in order: D gene, J gene, clone size, V gene, CDR3 DNA, CDR3 protein. The D gene is left open where the match is weak. The size field is filled for only some rows; it gives once, few, many or a size class.

d_call: -; j_call: TRBJ2-1; clone_size: -; v_call: TRBV20-1; cdr3_nt: TGCAGTGCTAGAGCCTTCCTGCGCGGGTCCCTAGGGGCCTACAATGAGCAGTTCTTC; cdr3_aa: CSARAFLRGSLGAYNEQFF
d_call: -; j_call: TRBJ2-5; clone_size: many; v_call: TRBV7-7; cdr3_nt: TGTGCCAGCAGCTTAGGATGGGGGCGCGGGGAGACCCAGTACTTC; cdr3_aa: CASSLGWGRGETQYF
d_call: TRBD1; j_call: TRBJ2-7; clone_size: few; v_call: TRBV2; cdr3_nt: TGTGCCAGCAGTGGGACAGGCCGCGAGCAGTACTTC; cdr3_aa: CASSGTGREQYF
d_call: TRBD2; j_call: TRBJ2-1; clone_size: few; v_call: TRBV13; cdr3_nt: TGTGCCAGCAGCTCCAGCGGGACTTACAATGAGCAGTTCTTC; cdr3_aa: CASSSSGTYNEQFF
d_call: TRBD1; j_call: TRBJ2-1; clone_size: many; v_call: TRBV12-3/TRBV12-4; cdr3_nt: TGTGCCAGCAGTCCCATGGCAGGGGGCTCCTACAATGAGCAGTTCTTC; cdr3_aa: CASSPMAGGSYNEQFF
d_call: -; j_call: TRBJ2-1; clone_size: few; v_call: TRBV7-6; cdr3_nt: TGTGCCAGCAGCTTAGTTGCTAGCTCCTACAATGAGCAGTTCTTC; cdr3_aa: CASSLVASSYNEQFF
d_call: TRBD2; j_call: TRBJ2-3; clone_size: -; v_call: TRBV2; cdr3_nt: TGTGCCAGCAGAGGGTGGCGGGGGGGCCGGAGTAAAGATACGCAGTATTTT; cdr3_aa: CASRGWRGGRSKDTQYF
d_call: -; j_call: TRBJ2-6; clone_size: many; v_call: TRBV19; cdr3_nt: TGTGCCACTAGGGGTTCTGGGGCCAACGTCCTGACTTTC; cdr3_aa: CATRGSGANVLTF
d_call: -; j_call: TRBJ1-4; clone_size: few; v_call: TRBV19; cdr3_nt: TGTGCCAGCGGGGGCTCCCAAGGGAATGAAAAACTGTTTTTT; cdr3_aa: CASGGSQGNEKLFF
d_call: -; j_call: TRBJ2-3; clone_size: few; v_call: TRBV15; cdr3_nt: TGTGCCACCAGCAGAGATCAGGATAGCACAGATACGCAGTATTTT; cdr3_aa: CATSRDQDSTDTQYF
d_call: -; j_call: TRBJ1-1; clone_size: -; v_call: TRBV20-1; cdr3_nt: TGCAGTGCGTTCATACGGGGGCCTGTGGCTTTCTTT; cdr3_aa: CSAFIRGPVAFF
d_call: -; j_call: TRBJ1-4; clone_size: -; v_call: TRBV3-1; cdr3_nt: TGTGCCAGCAGCCCAGAGCCGCAGGCATTTGAAAAACTGTTTTTT; cdr3_aa: CASSPEPQAFEKLFF